The clone carrying this TCR beta chain has a handful of counts. Its antigen remains unidentified. Donors ranged from about 6 to 95 years old and were healthy Caucasians in Russia. This specimen comes from a study of blood T cells in healthy people across ages. Findings of the study overall: Versus aged donors, long-lived donors had higher diversity and more naive CD4+ cells.

V lost 6 bases to trimming and J lost 4 bases; unmatched junction nucleotides: 8. The CDR3 covers 15 residues. It was with a sample-barcoded 5' primer and a J-beta primer mix that a second PCR of roughly 7 to 12 cycles was run. TCRdb reanalysed the 5' RACE reads using MiXCR and keeps one entry per CDR3 protein. The table has 1.5 million to 2 million distinct CDR3 sequences, 30% to 40% seen once; the top ten hold approximately 11%. The chain carries TRBV12-3 or TRBV12-4 and TRBJ2-7, with 11 nucleotides matching TRBD2. Source material: blood. The sequence came from a woman aged 25-40 years in good health. The CDR3 DNA reads TGTGCCAGCAGCCCTCGGACTAGCGGGCTATACGAGCAGTACTTC. Encoded protein: CASSPRTSGLYEQYF.